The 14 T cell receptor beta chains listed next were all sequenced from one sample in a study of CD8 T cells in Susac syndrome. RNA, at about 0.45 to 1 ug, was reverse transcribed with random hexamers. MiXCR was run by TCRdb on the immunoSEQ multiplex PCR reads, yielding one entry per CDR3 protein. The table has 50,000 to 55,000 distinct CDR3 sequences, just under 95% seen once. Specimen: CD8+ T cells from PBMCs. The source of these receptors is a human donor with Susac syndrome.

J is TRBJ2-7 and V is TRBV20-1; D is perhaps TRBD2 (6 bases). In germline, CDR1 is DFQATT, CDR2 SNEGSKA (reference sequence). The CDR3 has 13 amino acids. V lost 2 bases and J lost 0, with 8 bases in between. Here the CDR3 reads CSARWRDSYEQYF. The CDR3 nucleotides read TGCAGTGCTAGATGGAGGGACTCCTACGAGCAGTACTTC.

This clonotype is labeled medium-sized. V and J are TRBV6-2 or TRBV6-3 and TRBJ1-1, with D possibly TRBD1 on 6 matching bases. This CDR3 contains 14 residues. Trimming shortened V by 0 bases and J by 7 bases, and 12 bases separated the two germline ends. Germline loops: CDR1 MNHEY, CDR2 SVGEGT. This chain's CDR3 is CASSYSRQAREAFF. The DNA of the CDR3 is TGTGCCAGCAGTTACTCGCGACAGGCCCGTGAAGCTTTCTTT.

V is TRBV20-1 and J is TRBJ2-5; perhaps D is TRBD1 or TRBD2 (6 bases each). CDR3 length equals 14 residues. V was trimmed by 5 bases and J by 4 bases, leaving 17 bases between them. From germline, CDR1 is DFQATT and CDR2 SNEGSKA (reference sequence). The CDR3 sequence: CSAEPRRGGETQYF. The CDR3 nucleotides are TGCAGTGCTGAGCCCCGCAGGGGAGGAGAGACCCAGTACTTC.

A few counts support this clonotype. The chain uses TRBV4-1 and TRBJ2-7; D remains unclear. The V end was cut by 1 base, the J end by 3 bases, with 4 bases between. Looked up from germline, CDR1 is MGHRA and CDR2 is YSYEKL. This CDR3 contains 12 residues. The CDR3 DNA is TGCGCCAGCAGCCAAGGGGGCTACGAGCAGTACTTC. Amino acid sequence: CASSQGGYEQYF.

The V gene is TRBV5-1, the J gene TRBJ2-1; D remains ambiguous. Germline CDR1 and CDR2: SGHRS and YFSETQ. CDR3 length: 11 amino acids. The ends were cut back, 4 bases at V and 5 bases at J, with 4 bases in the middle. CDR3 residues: CASSIHNEQFF. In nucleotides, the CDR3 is TGCGCCAGCAGCATTCACAATGAGCAGTTCTTC.

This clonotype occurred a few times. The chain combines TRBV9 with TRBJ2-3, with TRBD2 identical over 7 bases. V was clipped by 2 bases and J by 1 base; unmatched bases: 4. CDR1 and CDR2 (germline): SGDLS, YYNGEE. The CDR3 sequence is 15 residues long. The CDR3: CASSVSGGGTDTQYF. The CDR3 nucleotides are TGTGCCAGCAGCGTTTCGGGGGGTGGCACAGATACGCAGTATTTT.

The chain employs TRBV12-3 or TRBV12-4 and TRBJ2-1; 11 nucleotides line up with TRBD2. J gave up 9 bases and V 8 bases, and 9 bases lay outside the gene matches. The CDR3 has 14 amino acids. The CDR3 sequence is CASGPGTSGLEQFF. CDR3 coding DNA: TGTGCCAGCGGCCCCGGGACTAGCGGCCTTGAGCAGTTCTTC.

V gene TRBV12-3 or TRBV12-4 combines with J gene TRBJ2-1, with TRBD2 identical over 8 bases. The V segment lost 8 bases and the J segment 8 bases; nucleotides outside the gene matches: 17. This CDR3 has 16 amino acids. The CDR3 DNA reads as TGTGCCAGCCTTTCCTGGACTAGCCCCCCCTTCGATGAGCAGTTCTTC. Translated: CASLSWTSPPFDEQFF.

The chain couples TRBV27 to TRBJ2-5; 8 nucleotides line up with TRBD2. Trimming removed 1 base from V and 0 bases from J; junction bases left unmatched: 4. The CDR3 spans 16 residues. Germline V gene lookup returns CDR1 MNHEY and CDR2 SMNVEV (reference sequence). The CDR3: CASSLFGGGYQETQYF. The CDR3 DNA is TGTGCCAGCAGTTTATTTGGCGGGGGGTACCAAGAGACCCAGTACTTC.

CDR3 DNA sequence: TGCAGCGTGGACAGCGCGAACACCGGGGAGCTGTTTTTT. Its translation is CSVDSANTGELFF. The chain recombines TRBV29-1 with TRBJ2-2, with a possible D match to TRBD1 (6 bases). V lost 6 bases and J lost 0, with 8 bases in between. Looked up from germline, CDR1 is SQVTM and CDR2 is ANQGSEA. CDR3 size: 13 residues.

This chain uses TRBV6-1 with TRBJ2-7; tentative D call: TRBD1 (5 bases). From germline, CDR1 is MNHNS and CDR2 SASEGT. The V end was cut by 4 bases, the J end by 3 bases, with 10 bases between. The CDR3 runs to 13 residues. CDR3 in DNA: TGTGCCAGCAGTGGGACAATTTTCTACGAGCAGTACTTC. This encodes CASSGTIFYEQYF.

The CDR3, as DNA: TGTGCCTGGAGTGTAATGGGAACCCAGCCCCAGCATTTT. Its protein is CAWSVMGTQPQHF. J is TRBJ1-5 and V is TRBV30, with D unclear. Germline-derived CDR1 and CDR2 are GTSNPN and SVGIG (reference sequence). CDR3 length equals 13 residues. V was cut by 0 bases and J by 7 bases, with 10 bases left in between.

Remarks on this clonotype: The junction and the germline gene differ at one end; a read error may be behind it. CDR3 residues: CASSGLGTGAVF. As DNA, the CDR3 is TGTGCCAGCAGCGGGCTGGGGACAGGTGCGGTCTTC. The chain uses TRBV6-2 or TRBV6-3 and TRBJ2-1, with 8 positions matching TRBD1. The CDR3 has 12 amino acids. Germline V gives CDR1 MNHEY, CDR2 SVGEGT.

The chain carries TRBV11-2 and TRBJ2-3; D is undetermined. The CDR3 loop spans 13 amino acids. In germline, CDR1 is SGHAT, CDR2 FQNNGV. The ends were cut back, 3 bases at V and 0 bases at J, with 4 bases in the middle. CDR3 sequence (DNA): TGTGCCAGCAGCTTGGCTAGCACAGATACGCAGTATTTT. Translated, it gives CASSLASTDTQYF.